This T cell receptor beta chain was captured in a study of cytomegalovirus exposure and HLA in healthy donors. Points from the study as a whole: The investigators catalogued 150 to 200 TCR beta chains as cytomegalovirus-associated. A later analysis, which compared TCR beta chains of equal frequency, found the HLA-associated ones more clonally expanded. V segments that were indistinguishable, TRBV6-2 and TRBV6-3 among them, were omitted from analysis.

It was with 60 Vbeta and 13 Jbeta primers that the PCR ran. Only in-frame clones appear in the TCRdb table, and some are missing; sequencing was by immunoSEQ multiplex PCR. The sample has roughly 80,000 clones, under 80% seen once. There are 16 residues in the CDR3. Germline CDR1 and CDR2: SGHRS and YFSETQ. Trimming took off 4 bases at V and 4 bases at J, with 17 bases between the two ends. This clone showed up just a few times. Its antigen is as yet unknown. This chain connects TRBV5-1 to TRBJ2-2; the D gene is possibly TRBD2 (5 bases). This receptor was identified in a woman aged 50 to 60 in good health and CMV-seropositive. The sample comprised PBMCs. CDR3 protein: CASSPAGIPSTGELFF. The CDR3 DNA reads TGCGCCAGCAGCCCGGCCGGGATCCCTTCCACCGGGGAGCTGTTTTTT.